The 9 T cell receptor beta chains in this list originate from one sample, sequenced in a study of blood T cell repertoires in COVID-19. Some clones are missing from TCRdb's copy, which holds only in-frame ones; the method was immunoSEQ multiplex PCR. This sample carries about 230,000 clones, 80% to 90% of them seen once, and the ten largest clones take about 2.1%. Input material: peripheral blood. The receptors here all came from a middle-aged man who had recovered from COVID-19.

The rearrangement joins TRBV7-9 to TRBJ1-1; D possibly corresponds to TRBD1 (5 bases). Deletions cut 5 bases from V and 7 bases from J, with 11 bases between. In germline, CDR1 is SEHNR, CDR2 FQNEAQ (reference sequence). This CDR3 is 12 amino acids long. DNA of the CDR3: TGTGCCAGCAGCATCCAGGGTGGTGAAGCTTTCTTT. It codes for CASSIQGGEAFF.

The DNA for the CDR3 is TGTGCCAGCAGTTTATTTGGGACTAGCAGGGCAGATACGCAGTATTTT. Encoded protein: CASSLFGTSRADTQYF. The genes are TRBV27 and TRBJ2-3; 9 nucleotides match TRBD2. J was trimmed by 4 bases and V by 1 base; bases with no gene match: 6. Per the germline V gene, CDR1 is MNHEY and CDR2 is SMNVEV (reference sequence). The CDR3 loop spans 16 amino acids.

In DNA, the CDR3 is TGTGCCAGCAGTGAAGGAGGTCTAGGCGAGCAGTACTTC. Translating gives CASSEGGLGEQYF. V is TRBV2 and J is TRBJ2-7; D remains unclear. Trimming cost V 1 base and J 6 bases, with 10 bases left between them. CDR1 is SNHLY, CDR2 FYNNEI, per germline. The CDR3 totals 13 residues.

The genes are TRBV9 and TRBJ2-7, with D possibly matching TRBD2 (6 bases). There are 13 residues in the CDR3. Trimming removed 0 bases at V and 6 bases at J, with 10 bases between. Per the germline V gene, CDR1 is SGDLS and CDR2 is YYNGEE. CDR3 in DNA: TGTGCCAGCAGCGTAGAGCTGGGACTCGAGCAGTACTTC. Translating it yields CASSVELGLEQYF.

The V call is TRBV5-1, the J call TRBJ2-2; the match to TRBD2 covers 13 bases. Germline CDR1 and CDR2: SGHRS and YFSETQ. The V gene end was trimmed by 3 bases and the J gene end by 1 base; junction bases not matched to a gene: 12. CDR3 length: 20 residues. The chain's CDR3 is CASSWGPGTSGVQNTGELFF. Here the CDR3 DNA reads TGCGCCAGCAGCTGGGGACCCGGGACTAGCGGGGTCCAGAACACCGGGGAGCTGTTTTTT.

This clone turned up a few times. The chain is built from TRBV5-5 and TRBJ2-3, with 7 bases aligning to TRBD2. Germline loops: CDR1 SGHKS, CDR2 YYEKEE (reference sequence). With V trimmed by 2 bases and J by 0 bases, 12 bases remained unmatched. There are 18 residues in the CDR3. The CDR3 here is CASSFVAGERHSTDTQYF. For the CDR3, the DNA is TGTGCCAGCAGCTTTGTGGCGGGGGAAAGACATAGCACAGATACGCAGTATTTT.

V and J are TRBV11-2 and TRBJ1-1; 11 positions agree with TRBD1. CDR1 is SGHAT, CDR2 FQNNGV, per germline. With V trimmed by 7 bases and J by 0 bases, 4 bases remained unmatched. The CDR3 length is 15 residues. CDR3 sequence: CASIRTGGLNTEAFF. The CDR3 nucleotides are TGTGCCAGCATAAGGACAGGGGGCTTGAACACTGAAGCTTTCTTT.

The V and J genes are TRBV6-6 and TRBJ1-5, with D possibly being TRBD1 (5 bases). V lost 8 bases and J 4 bases, leaving 21 bases between the germline ends. CDR3 length: 16 amino acids. CDR1 and CDR2 (germline): MNHNY, SVGAGI (reference sequence). CDR3 sequence reads: CASWNRREGSNQPQHF. Written as DNA, the CDR3 is TGTGCCAGCTGGAACAGGAGGGAAGGCTCAAATCAGCCCCAGCATTTT.

CDR3 sequence (DNA): TGTGCCAGCAGCCTACAAGGGACAGAGGAGGAAAAACTGTTTTTT. As protein: CASSLQGTEEEKLFF. The V and J genes are TRBV7-2 and TRBJ1-4, with 7 bases fitting TRBD1. Looked up from germline, CDR1 is SGHTA and CDR2 is FQGNSA. V was pared by 5 bases and J by 8 bases, with 11 bases of the junction left unmatched. This CDR3 has 15 amino acids.